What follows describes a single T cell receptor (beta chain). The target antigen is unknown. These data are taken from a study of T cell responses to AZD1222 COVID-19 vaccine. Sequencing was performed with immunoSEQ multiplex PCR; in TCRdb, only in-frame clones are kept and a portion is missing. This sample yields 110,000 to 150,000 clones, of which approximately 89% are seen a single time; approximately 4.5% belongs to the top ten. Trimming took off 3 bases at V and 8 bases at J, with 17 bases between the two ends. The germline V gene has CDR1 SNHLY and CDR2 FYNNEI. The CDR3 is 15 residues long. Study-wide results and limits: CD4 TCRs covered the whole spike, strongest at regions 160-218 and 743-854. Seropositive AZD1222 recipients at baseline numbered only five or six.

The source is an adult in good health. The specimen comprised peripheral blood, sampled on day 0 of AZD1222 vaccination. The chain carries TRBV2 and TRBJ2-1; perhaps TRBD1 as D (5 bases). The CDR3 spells CASSETVGKWHEQFF. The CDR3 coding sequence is TGTGCCAGCAGTGAGACAGTAGGCAAATGGCATGAGCAGTTCTTC. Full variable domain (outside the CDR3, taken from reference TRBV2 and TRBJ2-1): EPEVTQTPSHQVTQMGQEVILRCVPISNHLYFYWYRQILGQKVEFLVSFYNNEISEKSEIFDDQFSVERPDGSNFTLKIRSTKLEDSAMYFCASSETVGKWHEQFFGPGTRLTVL.